Described below is a single TCR beta chain sequence and its context. The record originates from a study of blood T cell repertoires in COVID-19. As for the study in general: The study counted Cohort 3 donors as recovered given two negative PCRs, clearance, or symptom resolution. Spain, Italy and the United States supplied samples that represented acute and convalescent COVID-19. PBMCs, B-cell-depleted T cells, or T cells provided the cDNA or gDNA that made up the material.

Per the original methods: Reference gene primers were amplified, and this amplification served to estimate nucleated cell counts. The protocol was immunoSEQ multiplex PCR, while the TCRdb copy is restricted to in-frame clones and leaves out a portion. V and J calls and clone size come straight from that table; D and trimming were deduced from the DNA. The sample has 250,000 to 350,000 clones, more than 70% seen once. From germline, CDR1 is SGHRS and CDR2 YFSETQ. Trimming stripped 2 bases from V and 4 bases from J, with 7 bases between. The CDR3 runs 12 residues. The chain couples TRBV5-1 to TRBJ2-7; D is perhaps TRBD2 (6 bases). This TCR was recovered from a woman aged 60-70 years in a cohort exposed to, infected with or recovered from COVID-19 (not recorded which). The source material was PBMCs or T cells enriched from blood (not recorded which). The CDR3 spells CASSFGGYEQYF. For the CDR3, the DNA is TGCGCCAGCAGCTTTGGGGGGTACGAGCAGTACTTC.